The entry that follows covers one T cell receptor beta chain sequence. This receptor's antigen is unknown. No base quality values were provided; no much bigger clone lies one nucleotide off. This sample is drawn from a study of blood T cell repertoires in COVID-19 (dated by TCRdb to about 2020). As for the study more broadly: Samples from collaborators originated in the United States, Italy and Spain and spanned both the acute and convalescent phases of COVID-19. Samples came from the ongoing ImmuneRACE study (first 160 participants) plus 1,254 subjects from 6 global collaborators. The sample metadata nearly always contained a de-identified subject ID, COVID-19 status, age in years and sex. Deeply sampled blood TCRbeta repertoires from subjects exposed to, actively infected with, or recovered from COVID-19 were included in the dataset. Where available, HLA class I and class II types were taken from metadata supplied by the sample provider and were not determined by assay-based typing. The material from the prospective study consisted of cDNA or gDNA derived from T cells, B-cell-depleted T cells, or PBMCs. The repertoires were made available in a free public database intended to serve as a resource for research on the immune response to SARS-CoV-2.

Findings and caveats that apply to the study as a whole: Clinical and demographic metadata were provided uncurated, with the amount varying by source and participant.

The collaborating institutions used their own protocols to collect whole blood in K2EDTA tubes. For TCRbeta analysis, collaborators shipped samples as frozen whole blood, isolated PBMCs, or DNA extracted from either of those sample types. The immunoSEQ Assay, a bias-controlled multiplex PCR, was used to amplify TCRbeta CDR3 regions from genomic DNA. The original methods were these. The number of nucleated cells in each sample was estimated by amplification of reference gene primers within the assay. Sequence reads were collapsed and filtered to measure the absolute abundance of every unique TCRbeta CDR3 rearrangement. For each sample, productive Simpson clonality was calculated as the square root of Simpson's diversity index over productive rearrangements. This is the immuneACCESS table as TCRdb keeps it, with only in-frame sequences that have V and J called. A part of the clones is gone; compared with another copy, unresolved V genes explain less than half, and the rest is unexplained. The DNA was the basis for D and trimming; V, J and clone size are from that table. For this sample the table gives more than 90,000 clones, of which roughly 86% were detected only once. 4.5% of the sample lies in the top ten.

Taken from the germline V gene, the CDR1 and CDR2 loops are SGHNT and YENEEA. Taken from cysteine to phenylalanine, the CDR3 has 13 residues. CDR3 DNA only is kept here, 39 bases in frame from base 1. At the junction V is shortened by 0 bases and J by 4 bases, with 4 bases in between. Rearrangement joined TRBV11-3 to TRBJ2-1, with an unclear D gene assignment. This clonotype was sampled from a man in his forties with acute or convalescent COVID-19. Sequencing used peripheral blood. The CDR3 in this case is CASSLEQYNEQFF. The sequence in DNA is TGTGCCAGCAGCTTAGAACAGTACAATGAGCAGTTCTTC. Full variable domain (CDR3 extended with the reference TRBV11-3 and TRBJ2-1 proteins): EAGVVQSPRYKIIEKKQPVAFWCNPISGHNTLYWYLQNLGQGPELLIRYENEEAVDDSQLPKDRFSAERLKGVDSTLKIQPAELGDSAVYLCASSLEQYNEQFFGPGTRLTVL.